This T cell receptor beta chain was retrieved from a study of beta chain features in type 1 diabetes. In its sample, this clone was seen a few times. Its antigen is not known. The study reverse transcribed the entire isolated RNA, so it sequenced expressed TCRB transcripts. TCRdb keeps only in-frame clones here, not all; method: immunoSEQ multiplex PCR. This repertoire shows about 160,000 clones, around 63% found once; its top ten account for about 0.091%. Study outcomes and limitations: Shortening that was moderate but significant affected the TCRB CDR3s of Type 1 diabetes patients in all four CD4+ subsets. Patients' naive, central memory and regulatory TCRB repertoires appeared more alike than those of healthy donors. Researchers cautioned that cDNA sequencing could over-represent cells with high TCR expression. Any HLA-type effect on TCRB rearrangement remained unresolved here.

CDR3 length equals 14 residues. CDR1 is SEHNR, CDR2 FQNEAQ, per germline (reference sequence). V lost 0 bases and J lost 4, with 4 bases in between. The J gene is TRBJ2-6, the V gene TRBV7-9; the D is unclear. The sequence derives from a young man with type 1 diabetes. Source material: naive CD4+ T cells from blood. The DNA of the CDR3 is TGTGCCAGCAGCTTAGCCCCCGGGGCCAACGTCCTGACTTTC. Translating it yields CASSLAPGANVLTF.